One sample yielded the 13 T cell receptor beta chains listed below, sequenced in a study of OX40 agonist ivuxolimab in advanced cancers. The method was the immunoSEQ multiplex PCR assay. TCRdb carries this immuneACCESS record with in-frame sequences only. Its versions omit some clonotypes, under half of them owing to an unresolved V gene in the studies checked, with the rest unexplained. The sample table shows tens of thousands of clones, and around 81% are seen once. The ten largest clones represent less than 1.2% of the sample. The source material was CD4+ or CD8+ T cells sorted from blood, sampled in a trial of the OX40 agonist ivuxolimab. These receptors originate from an adult with an advanced solid tumor such as melanoma, head and neck, liver or kidney cancer.

This chain links TRBV5-1 with TRBJ1-4; 9 nucleotides agree with TRBD1. V shed 4 bases and J 2 bases; nucleotides not matched to a gene: 0. The CDR3 spans 14 residues. CDR1 and CDR2 from the germline V gene are SGHRS and YFSETQ. CDR3 sequence (DNA): TGCGCCAGCAGCGGACAGGGGACTAATGAAAAACTGTTTTTT. Protein: CASSGQGTNEKLFF.

In nucleotides, the CDR3 is TGTGCCAGCAGTAACACCGGGGAGCTGTTTTTT. Its protein product is CASSNTGELFF. The rearrangement uses TRBV6-6 and TRBJ2-2; D gene unclear. The CDR3 sequence is 11 residues long. Germline lookup yields CDR1 MNHNY and CDR2 SVGAGI (reference sequence). Trimming stripped 5 bases from V and 2 bases from J, with 0 bases between.

This clone was detected ten times or more. J is TRBJ1-1 and V is TRBV7-8; 9 bases are shared with TRBD1. CDR3 length: 15 residues. V trimming: 5 bases; J trimming: 7 bases; junction bases outside the gene matches: 11. Germline CDR1 reads SGHVS; CDR2 reads FQNEAQ. CDR3 in amino acids: CASSPNVGQGFEAFF. In nucleotides, the CDR3 is TGTGCCAGCAGCCCCAACGTCGGACAGGGGTTTGAAGCTTTCTTT.

V gene TRBV5-1 combines with J gene TRBJ2-3; D perhaps matches TRBD1 (5 bases). V was pared by 2 bases and J by 4 bases, with 20 bases between. The CDR3 runs 17 residues. Per germline, CDR1 SGHRS and CDR2 YFSETQ. The CDR3 loop is CASSFNGAVVSADTQYF. The CDR3 DNA reads TGCGCCAGCAGCTTCAATGGGGCCGTGGTTTCTGCAGATACGCAGTATTTT.

The chain uses TRBV10-1 and TRBJ1-6; D not resolved. V gave up 7 bases and J gave up 7 bases, with 17 bases separating them. The CDR3 runs to 15 residues. CDR1 is WNHNN, CDR2 SYGVQD, per germline (reference sequence). The chain's CDR3 is CASKTPRNSNSPLHF. The CDR3 nucleotides read TGCGCCAGCAAGACCCCGCGGAACTCAAATTCACCCCTCCACTTT.

This clone appeared a single time. The chain combines TRBV6-5 with TRBJ1-1; D ambiguous. The CDR3 has 15 residues. Trimming removed 6 bases from V and 0 bases from J, with 14 bases in between. Germline CDR1 and CDR2: MNHEY and SVGAGI. CDR3 sequence (DNA): TGTGCCAGCAGACCCGGCCCTGGGGTGAACACTGAAGCTTTCTTT. Its translation: CASRPGPGVNTEAFF.

The chain links TRBV5-4 to TRBJ1-6; perhaps TRBD1 as D (6 bases). This CDR3 contains 16 residues. Germline V gene data show CDR1 as SGHNT and CDR2 as YYREEE (reference sequence). V lost 2 bases, J lost 9 bases, and 18 bases lay in between. The CDR3 bases are TGTGCCAGCAGCTTACAGGGTCAATTTGATGGTTCACCCCTCCACTTT. As protein: CASSLQGQFDGSPLHF.

The chain couples TRBV29-1 to TRBJ1-1, with 9 bases aligning to TRBD1. The germline V gene has CDR1 SQVTM and CDR2 ANQGSEA. The length of the CDR3 is 15 residues. Trimming at V came to 5 bases and at J to 0 bases, leaving 7 bases not matched to a gene. CDR3 coding DNA: TGCAGCGTTACTAAGGGACAGGGAATGAACACTGAAGCTTTCTTT. Translation: CSVTKGQGMNTEAFF.

V and J are TRBV6-5 and TRBJ1-2; perhaps TRBD1 as D (5 bases). Per germline, CDR1 MNHEY and CDR2 SVGAGI. CDR3 length: 16 residues. Trimming stripped 0 bases from V and 1 base from J, with 12 bases between. The CDR3 nucleotides are TGTGCCAGCAGTTACTCGAGACGGACACGTAACTATGGCTACACCTTC. Encoded protein: CASSYSRRTRNYGYTF.

The chain is built from TRBV7-9 and TRBJ1-5; D remains ambiguous. The germline gives CDR1 SEHNR, CDR2 FQNEAQ (reference sequence). The CDR3 has 16 residues. Trimming left V 3 bases short and J 3 bases short, with 15 bases between. This CDR3 reads CASSLMLGMDNQPQHF. The CDR3 coding sequence is TGTGCCAGCAGCTTGATGCTCGGTATGGACAATCAGCCCCAGCATTTT.

The chain recombines TRBV5-1 with TRBJ2-7; 11 nucleotides match TRBD1. The CDR3 sequence is 15 residues long. Germline CDR1 SGHRS, CDR2 YFSETQ. V lost 3 bases and J lost 6; bases outside the gene matches: 8. The CDR3 sequence: CASSSYLGTGGEQYF. DNA for the CDR3: TGCGCCAGCAGCTCTTACCTTGGGACAGGGGGCGAGCAGTACTTC.

This chain connects TRBV30 to TRBJ1-1; possible D gene TRBD1, 6 bases. Germline lookup yields CDR1 GTSNPN and CDR2 SVGIG (reference sequence). Trimming pared 2 bases from V and 4 bases from J, leaving 20 bases between. The CDR3 is 16 amino acids. Here the CDR3 DNA reads TGTGCCTGGAGTTTGGGCGGGGGCCCGGGCGGCACTGAAGCTTTCTTT. This sequence encodes CAWSLGGGPGGTEAFF. Drawing the rest from reference TRBV30 and TRBJ1-1, the complete variable domain is SQTIHQWPATLVQPVGSPLSLECTVEGTSNPNLYWYRQAAGRGLQLLFYSVGIGQISSEVPQNLSASRPQDRQFILSSKKLLLSDSGFYLCAWSLGGGPGGTEAFFGQGTRLTVV.

The chain is built from TRBV5-1 and TRBJ2-3, with D maybe TRBD1 (5 bases). CDR3 length: 13 amino acids. The germline CDR1 and CDR2 sequences are SGHRS and YFSETQ. Trimming left V 5 bases short and J 4 bases short, with 11 bases between. This CDR3 is CASRARQSDTQYF. In nucleotides, the CDR3 is TGCGCCAGCAGGGCCCGACAGTCAGATACGCAGTATTTT.